The 5 T cell receptor beta chains in this list originate from one sample, sequenced in a study of shared clonotypes between healthy human individuals. CD45RO negativity and positive selection for CCR7 defined naive CD8 cells, a population that excluded terminally differentiated effector memory CD45RA+ cells. Measured with immunoSEQ multiplex PCR; TCRdb has only the in-frame clones, and not every one. The sample yields under 1 million clones, nearly 95% seen once. Sequencing was performed on naive CD8+ T cells sorted from blood. The source is a man in his thirties or forties in good health.

This clone was counted once. The chain uses TRBV5-1 and TRBJ1-1; D remains unclear. The CDR3 runs 15 residues. Germline V lookup: CDR1 SGHRS, CDR2 YFSETQ. The V and J ends lost 0 bases and 3 bases respectively, with 12 bases between them. This CDR3 is CASSLALGVDTEAFF. The CDR3 DNA is TGCGCCAGCAGCTTGGCCCTGGGCGTTGACACTGAAGCTTTCTTT.

The chain carries TRBV28 and TRBJ2-3; a weak D match, TRBD2 (5 bases). The germline gives CDR1 MDHEN, CDR2 SYDVKM. V lost 3 bases and J lost 4, with 14 bases in between. The CDR3 spans 15 residues. The CDR3 region is CASSFLASQPDTQYF. CDR3 DNA: TGTGCCAGCAGTTTTTTGGCTAGCCAGCCAGATACGCAGTATTTT. Supplemented by reference TRBV28 and TRBJ2-3, the full variable domain reads DVKVTQSSRYLVKRTGEKVFLECVQDMDHENMFWYRQDPGLGLRLIYFSYDVKMKEKGDIPEGYSVSREKKERFSLILESASTNQTSMYLCASSFLASQPDTQYFGPGTRLTVL.

In its sample, this clone was seen a few times. V gene TRBV5-1 combines with J gene TRBJ2-7; maybe TRBD1 (6 bases). The V end lost 5 bases, the J end lost 2 bases, and 14 bases lay between the germline ends. Germline values: CDR1 SGHRS, CDR2 YFSETQ. The length of the CDR3 is 14 residues. The CDR3 sequence: CASRPTGMTYEQYF. The CDR3 nucleotides read TGCGCCAGCAGGCCGACAGGTATGACCTACGAGCAGTACTTC. Filled out from reference TRBV5-1 and TRBJ2-7, the complete variable domain reads KAGVTQTPRYLIKTRGQQVTLSCSPISGHRSVSWYQQTPGQGLQFLFEYFSETQRNKGNFPGRFSGRQFSNSRSEMNVSTLELGDSALYLCASRPTGMTYEQYFGPGTRLTVT.

CDR3 nucleotides: TGTGCCAACTTGGCGGGGACAGGGGGTGCAGATACGCAGTATTTT. Translated: CANLAGTGGADTQYF. V and J are TRBV21-1 and TRBJ2-3; the D call TRBD1 from the table was never checked on the DNA. TRBV21-1 is listed as a pseudogene. This CDR3 spans 15 amino acids.

The chain uses TRBV19 and TRBJ2-1, with no clear D. CDR1 is LNHDA and CDR2 is SQIVND in the germline V gene (reference sequence). The ends were cut back, 7 bases at V and 0 bases at J, with 16 bases in the middle. The CDR3 runs 16 residues. CDR3 loop: CASNPMGGPSYNEQFF. In nucleotides, the CDR3 is TGTGCCAGTAATCCTATGGGCGGTCCCTCCTACAATGAGCAGTTCTTC.